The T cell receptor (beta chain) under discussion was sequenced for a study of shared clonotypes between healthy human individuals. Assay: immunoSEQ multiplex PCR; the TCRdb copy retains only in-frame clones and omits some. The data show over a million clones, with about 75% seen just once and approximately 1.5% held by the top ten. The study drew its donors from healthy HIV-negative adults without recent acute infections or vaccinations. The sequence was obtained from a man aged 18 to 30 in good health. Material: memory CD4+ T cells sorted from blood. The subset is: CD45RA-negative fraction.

The chain's CDR3 is CASSRFGANTEAFF. The CDR3 nucleotides read TGTGCCAGCAGCCGCTTTGGGGCGAACACTGAAGCTTTCTTT. The rearrangement uses TRBV7-9 and TRBJ1-1; weak D call: TRBD1 (5 bases). Germline-derived CDR1 and CDR2 are SEHNR and FQNEAQ (reference sequence). CDR3 length equals 14 residues. Trimming shortened V by 5 bases and J by 1 base, and 11 bases separated the two germline ends. Full variable domain (rest looked up from reference TRBV7-9 and TRBJ1-1): DTGVSQNPRHKITKRGQNVTFRCDPISEHNRLYWYRQTLGQGPEFLTYFQNEAQLEKSRLLSDRFSAERPKGSFSTLEIQRTEQGDSAMYLCASSRFGANTEAFFGQGTRLTVV.